Each of the 8 T cell receptor beta chains below was sequenced from the same sample in a study of human T cells and chemical hapten exposure. TCRdb re-analysed the RACE reads in MiXCR, keeping a single row per CDR3 protein. Of 30,000 to 40,000 distinct CDR3 sequences listed, approximately 12% are singletons. The time point denotes: patch test 3, about 24 weeks after DPC sensitization. The treatment: therapeutic diphenylcyclopropenone sensitization with weekly scalp DPC. RNA extraction used unfractionated whole blood as the source of total RNA. Here the sequenced sample was whole blood, taken in connection with sensitization to the hapten diphenylcyclopropenone (DPC). The receptors were sampled from a woman aged 40 to 50 with alopecia areata. Some clones in this sample may be carry-over from other donors' samples.

The CDR3, as DNA: TGCGCCAGCAGCATCGACCTGAATCAGCCCCAGCATTTT. Translating it yields CASSIDLNQPQHF. The J gene is TRBJ1-5, the V gene TRBV5-1; D not resolved. CDR1 is SGHRS, CDR2 YFSETQ, per germline. This CDR3 has 13 residues. V was cut by 4 bases and J by 4 bases, with 9 bases left in between.

This clonotype was seen ten or more times. This rearrangement joins TRBV5-1 to TRBJ2-3; 9 positions match TRBD1. The CDR3 loop spans 14 amino acids. Germline loops: CDR1 SGHRS, CDR2 YFSETQ. V lost 4 bases, J lost 3 bases, and 3 bases stayed unmatched. Here the CDR3 reads CASSKGQGTDTQYF. The CDR3 DNA is TGCGCCAGCAGCAAGGGACAGGGAACAGATACGCAGTATTTT.

V and J are TRBV3-1 and TRBJ2-5; tentatively, D is TRBD1 (5 bases). Germline CDR1 is LGHDT and CDR2 is YNNKEL (reference sequence). There are 14 residues in the CDR3. Trimming pared 4 bases from V and 5 bases from J, leaving 14 bases between. The CDR3 spells CASSPTRDSETQYF. The CDR3 DNA reads as TGTGCCAGCAGCCCGACCAGGGATTCGGAGACCCAGTACTTC.

About this clonotype itself: Given a much more abundant clone one base away, this may be a read error. Because it lacks the conserved phenylalanine or tryptophan at the end, this CDR3 is likely a read error. The V gene is TRBV9, the J gene TRBJ2-3, with TRBD2 matching 9 bases. Germline V CDR1 and CDR2: SGDLS, YYNGEE. V shed 4 bases, J shed 7 bases, and the junction held 7 bases outside the gene matches. The CDR3 is 14 amino acids. In DNA form, the CDR3 reads TGTGCCAGCAGCACCGGGCTAGCGGGGCATACGCAGTATATT. Translating it yields CASSTGLAGHTQYI.

This clonotype was seen more than once but under ten times. The chain is built from TRBV7-9 and TRBJ2-1; D unclear. V lost 7 bases to trimming and J lost 7 bases, with 8 bases between them. CDR1 is SEHNR and CDR2 is FQNEAQ in the germline V gene (reference sequence). This CDR3 has 11 amino acids. CDR3: CASTARNEQFF. The CDR3 coding sequence is TGTGCCAGCACGGCCCGGAATGAGCAGTTCTTC.

This clonotype was observed a few times. This chain connects TRBV29-1 to TRBJ2-3; 7 nucleotides align to TRBD1. The CDR3 consists of 13 residues. Germline values: CDR1 SQVTM, CDR2 ANQGSEA. Trimming took 8 bases from V and 4 from J; bases not matched to a gene: 9. CDR3 in DNA: TGCAGCTCACAGGGGTACAGGGCAGATACGCAGTATTTT. This codes for CSSQGYRADTQYF.

This clonotype has a count of ten or more. The V call is TRBV27, the J call TRBJ1-2; the D gene is possibly TRBD1 (5 bases). Trimming shortened V by 5 bases and J by 3 bases, and 13 bases separated the two germline ends. CDR1 is MNHEY, CDR2 SMNVEV, per germline (reference sequence). The CDR3 is 14 amino acids. CDR3 in DNA: TGTGCCAGCAGTGGGGGAGGGGAATACTATGGCTACACCTTC. Its protein is CASSGGGEYYGYTF.

This clonotype has ten or more counts. The CDR3, as DNA: TGTGCCAGCAGTTGGGGCCGGGGGTACGAGCAGTACTTC. Protein product: CASSWGRGYEQYF. The chain couples TRBV28 to TRBJ2-7, with a possible D match to TRBD2 (6 bases). The length of the CDR3 is 13 residues. Germline loops: CDR1 MDHEN, CDR2 SYDVKM. Trimming shortened V by 4 bases and J by 4 bases, and 11 bases separated the two germline ends.